Listed here are 23 T cell receptor beta chains from one sample, sequenced in a study of T cells in Graves' hyperthyroidism and ophthalmopathy. TCR beta CDR3 regions were amplified from RNA transcripts. An initial round of RT-PCR targeting the TCR CDR3 relied on the HTBI primer set. TCRdb reprocessed the multiplex PCR reads via MiXCR and lists one record per CDR3 protein. The table has roughly 530,000 distinct CDR3 sequences, 15% to 20% seen once. Sample: blood. The receptors shown here come from a woman aged 18-35 years with Graves' ophthalmopathy.

V gene TRBV27 combines with J gene TRBJ2-2, with D perhaps TRBD2 (6 bases). V lost 4 bases to trimming and J lost 5 bases, with 11 bases between them. The germline CDR1 and CDR2 sequences are MNHEY and SMNVEV (reference sequence). The CDR3 is 14 residues long. CDR3 loop: CASSSGRKTGELFF. Written as DNA, the CDR3 is TGTGCCAGCAGTTCCGGGAGAAAGACCGGGGAGCTGTTTTTT.

The gene calls are TRBV4-2 and TRBJ2-2; TRBD2 matches 7 bases. From germline, CDR1 is LGHNA and CDR2 YNFKEQ. V gave up 5 bases and J gave up 0 bases; unmatched junction bases: 3. The CDR3 totals 15 residues. The DNA of the CDR3 is TGTGCCAGCAGCGGTGCGGGGGCGAACACCGGGGAGCTGTTTTTT. It codes for CASSGAGANTGELFF.

This clonotype has just one count. A much larger clone differs from this one at a single base, so this may be a read error. The chain links TRBV7-2 to TRBJ2-1; 8 nucleotides align to TRBD2. The CDR3 has 19 amino acids. The V segment lost 2 bases and the J segment 6 bases; nucleotides outside the gene matches: 18. Germline CDR1 and CDR2: SGHTA and FQGNSA. This chain's CDR3 is CASSLSWSEREGIGNEQFF. CDR3 bases: TGTGCCAGCAGCTTAAGTTGGTCGGAACGGGAGGGGATAGGCAATGAGCAGTTCTTC.

This clonotype showed up many times. The V gene is TRBV12-3 or TRBV12-4, the J gene TRBJ2-7; D is unresolved. CDR3 length: 13 amino acids. The V end was cut by 3 bases, the J end by 0 bases, with 6 bases between. The chain's CDR3 is CASSFRDSYEQYF. In nucleotides, the CDR3 is TGTGCCAGCAGTTTTCGCGACTCCTACGAGCAGTACTTC.

This clonotype was observed a handful of times. This chain uses TRBV7-8 with TRBJ1-5, with D uncertain. Germline CDR1 and CDR2: SGHVS and FQNEAQ. The V and J ends lost 0 bases and 3 bases respectively, with 12 bases between them. The CDR3 covers 16 residues. CDR3 protein: CASSLAIYLDNQPQHF. CDR3 coding DNA: TGTGCCAGCAGCTTAGCGATTTACCTCGACAATCAGCCCCAGCATTTT.

The V call is TRBV6-2 or TRBV6-3, the J call TRBJ2-7; tentative D call: TRBD2 (5 bases). The germline V and J ends were trimmed by 7 bases and 7 bases, with 17 bases remaining between them. This CDR3 is 13 amino acids long. Germline V lookup: CDR1 MNHEY, CDR2 SVGEGT. The CDR3 DNA reads as TGTGCCAGCATCCGAACCGGGGTCGGGGAGCAGTACTTC. Its protein product is CASIRTGVGEQYF.

This clonotype was detected only a few times. This chain connects TRBV7-8 to TRBJ1-5; D call uncertain. Trimming removed 1 base at V and 6 bases at J, with 10 bases between. In germline, CDR1 is SGHVS, CDR2 FQNEAQ. The CDR3 totals 14 residues. The CDR3 loop is CASSLDGIPQPQHF. The CDR3, as DNA: TGTGCCAGCAGCTTAGATGGCATTCCTCAGCCCCAGCATTTT.

This clonotype has a count of ten or more. This chain connects TRBV2 to TRBJ1-5, with TRBD1 matching over 7 bases. The CDR3 covers 14 residues. CDR1 is SNHLY, CDR2 FYNNEI, per germline. The J segment lost 1 base and the V segment lost 6 bases, leaving 3 bases of the junction unmatched. CDR3 region: CASRGQASNQPQHF. CDR3 sequence (DNA): TGTGCCAGCAGAGGACAGGCGAGCAATCAGCCCCAGCATTTT.

This clonotype was seen ten or more times. The chain links TRBV28 to TRBJ2-6; TRBD2 matches 14 bases. V gave up 6 bases and J gave up 2 bases; unmatched junction bases: 6. The CDR3 sequence is 18 residues long. From germline, CDR1 is MDHEN and CDR2 SYDVKM. CDR3 in amino acids: CASRSRGLAGAGANVLTF. CDR3 sequence (DNA): TGTGCCAGCAGGAGTAGGGGACTAGCGGGAGCTGGGGCCAACGTCCTGACTTTC.

This clonotype showed up many times. The chain combines TRBV6-1 with TRBJ2-5; 7 bases are shared with TRBD1. Per germline, CDR1 MNHNS and CDR2 SASEGT. With 1 base clipped from V and 2 bases from J, the junction kept 7 bases outside the gene matches. This CDR3 comprises 16 residues. The CDR3 protein is CASSEEGAVGQETQYF. Written as DNA, the CDR3 is TGTGCCAGCAGTGAAGAGGGGGCGGTAGGGCAAGAGACCCAGTACTTC.

The V gene is TRBV5-4, the J gene TRBJ2-2; D is possibly TRBD1 (5 bases). Germline lookup yields CDR1 SGHNT and CDR2 YYREEE (reference sequence). The CDR3 has 17 residues. Trimming pared 5 bases from V and 2 bases from J, leaving 19 bases between. CDR3 sequence (DNA): TGTGCCAGCAGTGTATCCCGGGCAGGGCGAAACACCGGGGAGCTGTTTTTT. Encoded protein: CASSVSRAGRNTGELFF.

This clonotype was counted only a few times. The CDR3: CASTPTSGRYNEQFF. As DNA, the CDR3 is TGTGCCAGCACACCCACTAGCGGGCGTTACAATGAGCAGTTCTTC. This sequence joins TRBV12-3 or TRBV12-4 and TRBJ2-1, with 9 bases aligning to TRBD2. With V trimmed by 7 bases and J by 4 bases, 8 bases remained unmatched. The CDR3 runs to 15 residues.

The V and J genes are TRBV7-9 and TRBJ1-3; a weak D match, TRBD1 (6 bases). This CDR3 contains 17 residues. The V end was cut by 4 bases, the J end by 0 bases, with 16 bases between. Germline CDR1 reads SEHNR; CDR2 reads FQNEAQ (reference sequence). The CDR3, as DNA: TGTGCCAGCAGCTCTCAGACAGGCCCGTTCTCTGGAAACACCATATATTTT. Protein sequence: CASSSQTGPFSGNTIYF.

In its sample, this clonotype was seen many times. The chain employs TRBV20-1 and TRBJ1-5, with 9 bases fitting TRBD1. CDR1 and CDR2 (germline): DFQATT, SNEGSKA (reference sequence). The CDR3 runs 13 residues. V shed 5 bases, J shed 5 bases, and the junction held 4 bases outside the gene matches. CDR3 loop: CSAGRDRDQPQHF. The DNA for the CDR3 is TGCAGTGCTGGCCGGGACAGGGATCAGCCCCAGCATTTT.

This clonotype was detected ten times or more. The V gene is TRBV6-5, the J gene TRBJ1-4; D gene uncertain. The CDR3 extends over 13 amino acids. Trimming cost V 2 bases and J 4 bases, with 5 bases left between them. Germline CDR1 and CDR2: MNHEY and SVGAGI. This chain's CDR3 is CASSYAVNEKLFF. CDR3 sequence (DNA): TGTGCCAGCAGTTACGCCGTTAATGAAAAACTGTTTTTT.

This clonotype was seen at least ten times. CDR3 sequence (DNA): TGTGCCAGCAGCCTAAGTCGCGAAGGCTACACCTTC. Translation gives CASSLSREGYTF. The V call is TRBV7-9, the J call TRBJ1-2, with D unclear. The germline V gene encodes CDR1 SEHNR and CDR2 FQNEAQ (reference sequence). Trimming took 5 bases from V and 8 from J, leaving 12 bases between them. The CDR3 runs to 12 residues.

This clonotype showed up just a few times. The chain combines TRBV7-2 with TRBJ1-5, with a weak D call TRBD1 (5 bases). CDR1 and CDR2 from the germline V gene are SGHTA and FQGNSA. The CDR3 is 16 amino acids. Trimming cost V 1 base and J 0 bases, with 10 bases left between them. The CDR3 protein is CASSLVGGNSNQPQHF. DNA for the CDR3: TGTGCCAGCAGCTTAGTGGGGGGAAATAGCAATCAGCCCCAGCATTTT. Full variable domain (remainder filled in from reference TRBV7-2 and TRBJ1-5): GAGVSQSPSNKVTEKGKDVELRCDPISGHTALYWYRQSLGQGLEFLIYFQGNSAPDKSGLPSDRFSAERTGGSVSTLTIQRTQQEDSAVYLCASSLVGGNSNQPQHFGDGTRLSIL.

J is TRBJ2-7 and V is TRBV19; D is ambiguous. Per germline, CDR1 LNHDA and CDR2 SQIVND (reference sequence). V was pared by 4 bases and J by 5 bases, with 15 bases between. The CDR3 totals 14 residues. The CDR3 region is CASSTRTSSDEQYF. CDR3 DNA: TGTGCCAGTAGTACGCGGACCAGCTCGGACGAGCAGTACTTC.

This clonotype was observed many times. The CDR3 nucleotides are TGTGCCAGCAGCCAAGACCGCTATGGCTACACCTTC. Encoded protein: CASSQDRYGYTF. V and J are TRBV3-1 and TRBJ1-2; no clear D. The CDR3 has 12 residues. V was trimmed by 0 bases and J by 4 bases, leaving 3 bases between them. Germline V gene sequence: CDR1 LGHDT, CDR2 YNNKEL (reference sequence).

The rearrangement links TRBV5-1 to TRBJ2-1, with TRBD1 matching over 9 bases. Germline V gives CDR1 SGHRS, CDR2 YFSETQ. V was clipped by 4 bases and J by 4 bases; unmatched bases: 9. The length of the CDR3 is 16 residues. For the CDR3, the DNA is TGCGCCAGCAGCGGGGACAGGGCTCTTTTTTACAATGAGCAGTTCTTC. Protein sequence: CASSGDRALFYNEQFF.

At least ten counts were recorded for this clonotype. The chain uses TRBV27 and TRBJ2-7; 7 bases agree with TRBD2. CDR1 and CDR2 from the germline V gene are MNHEY and SMNVEV (reference sequence). The V gene end was trimmed by 4 bases and the J gene end by 3 bases; junction bases not matched to a gene: 12. This CDR3 region has 16 residues. The CDR3 DNA follows: TGTGCCAGCAGTTCACACATCCGGGAGGCAGGCTACGAGCAGTACTTC. Translating it yields CASSSHIREAGYEQYF.

This clonotype occurred many times. This chain uses TRBV28 with TRBJ1-2, with D possibly TRBD1 on 6 matching bases. CDR1 is MDHEN and CDR2 is SYDVKM in the germline V gene. The CDR3 consists of 16 residues. V was shortened by 1 base and J by 8 bases, with 20 bases between the two germline ends. In nucleotides, the CDR3 is TGTGCCAGCAGTTTATCGGGGGCCCGGGCCCCATGGGGCTACACCTTC. Translating it yields CASSLSGARAPWGYTF.

This clonotype was counted many times. The CDR3 nucleotides read TGTGCCAGCAGTGAAGCTGTAGAAAATCAGCCCCAGCATTTT. This encodes CASSEAVENQPQHF. The V gene is TRBV2, the J gene TRBJ1-5; the D is unclear. Trimming left V 0 bases short and J 4 bases short, with 7 bases between. The CDR3 extends over 14 amino acids. CDR1 is SNHLY, CDR2 FYNNEI, per germline.